This TCR beta chain comes out of a study of shared clonotypes between healthy human individuals. Across the whole study: CD4 naive cells filled three plates per donor, CD4 memory three, CD8 naive two and CD8 memory one.

Naive CD8 cells were CD45RO-negative, positively selected for CCR7, excluding terminally differentiated effector memory CD45RA+ cells. The study drew all its donors from Caucasian adults living in Nashville, Tennessee. Sequencing used immunoSEQ multiplex PCR; TCRdb keeps in-frame clones, though not all of them. The table lists some 2,000,000 clones, approximately 94% of them singletons, with roughly 1% in the top ten. The receptor comes from a man aged 18 to 29 in good health. Sequencing input: naive CD8+ T cells sorted from blood.

The CDR3 spells CASSLTWPGDYEQYF. The CDR3 DNA reads TGTGCCAGTAGCCTTACATGGCCCGGAGACTACGAGCAGTACTTC. The V call is TRBV19, the J call TRBJ2-7; D unresolved. V was shortened by 6 bases and J by 3 bases, with 18 bases between the two germline ends. The CDR3 loop spans 15 amino acids. CDR1 and CDR2 (germline): LNHDA, SQIVND (reference sequence). Combining the CDR3 with reference TRBV19 and TRBJ2-7 gives the whole variable domain DGGITQSPKYLFRKEGQNVTLSCEQNLNHDAMYWYRQDPGQGLRLIYYSQIVNDFQKGDIAEGYSVSREKKESFPLTVTSAQKNPTAFYLCASSLTWPGDYEQYFGPGTRLTVT.